This entry features one TCR beta chain sequence. The target antigen is unknown. Possible read error: a much larger clone is one base away. The data were obtained in a study of T cells in Graves' hyperthyroidism and ophthalmopathy. Overall study findings and caveats: Appearing also in blood were most of the thyroid clonotypes expanded above 0.001. Ophthalmopathy and stable hyperthyroidism were separated by a 13 V-J model. In validation, the model predicted ophthalmopathy. These predictions came a median about 6 months before onset.

A roughly 9.7 ml volume of fresh peripheral blood provided the PBMCs. Regions amplified from RNA transcripts were the TCR beta CDR3 regions. An initial round of RT-PCR targeting the TCR CDR3 relied on the HTBI primer set. TCRdb fed the multiplex PCR reads into MiXCR, producing one record per CDR3 protein. In the table there are 700,000 or so distinct CDR3 sequences, approximately 14% of which are singletons. Unmatched junction bases numbered 2, after V lost 4 bases and J lost 0 bases. The germline V gene encodes CDR1 SGHTA and CDR2 FQGNSA. The CDR3 runs 16 residues. The clonotype comes from a woman aged 45-59 years with Graves' ophthalmopathy. Material: blood. The rearrangement links TRBV7-2 to TRBJ2-1, with 11 bases identical to TRBD2. DNA of the CDR3: TGTGCCAGCAGCTCGACTAGCGGGACCTCCTACAATGAGCAGTTCTTC. Protein sequence: CASSSTSGTSYNEQFF.